The 27 T cell receptor beta chains reported below all come from one sample, sequenced in a study of lymphopenia after photon versus proton radiotherapy. The assay was immunoSEQ multiplex PCR, and TCRdb's table has in-frame clones only and misses some. The repertoire holds over 25,000 clones, with about nine tenths as singletons. Sequencing was performed on peripheral blood, taken from a patient treated with proton-based radiotherapy. These receptors were taken from a woman aged 60-75 years with cholangiocarcinoma. Some clones in this sample may be carry-over from other donors' samples.

This rearrangement joins TRBV5-4 to TRBJ2-5; D unclear. Germline-derived CDR1 and CDR2 are SGHNT and YYREEE (reference sequence). Deletions cut 7 bases from V and 1 base from J, with 8 bases between. The CDR3 consists of 12 residues. This CDR3 is CASGTVQETQYF. For the CDR3, the DNA is TGTGCCAGCGGAACCGTCCAAGAGACCCAGTACTTC.

Written as DNA, the CDR3 is TGTGCCAGCAGTTCGGGACAGGGCTACGAGCAGTACTTC. This codes for CASSSGQGYEQYF. The chain is built from TRBV28 and TRBJ2-7; TRBD1 matches 9 bases. J was trimmed by 3 bases and V by 4 bases; bases with no gene match: 1. Germline CDR1 MDHEN, CDR2 SYDVKM. This CDR3 has 13 residues.

This chain connects TRBV6-1 to TRBJ2-5; 7 nucleotides align to TRBD1. This CDR3 region has 15 residues. Germline V gene sequence: CDR1 MNHNS, CDR2 SASEGT. V lost 0 bases to trimming and J lost 5 bases; unmatched junction nucleotides: 6. This CDR3 is CASSEAHRGRETQYF. The CDR3 bases are TGTGCCAGCAGTGAAGCCCACAGGGGACGGGAGACCCAGTACTTC.

The chain is built from TRBV29-1 and TRBJ2-4, with TRBD2 matching 9 bases. Trimming removed 2 bases from V and 8 bases from J; junction bases left unmatched: 4. This CDR3 is built from 13 residues. Germline loops: CDR1 SQVTM, CDR2 ANQGSEA. This chain's CDR3 is CSVETSGFDIQYF. In nucleotides, the CDR3 is TGCAGCGTTGAAACTAGCGGGTTCGACATTCAGTACTTC.

In regard to this clone: One base separates it from a far larger clone, so it is likely a read error. The rearrangement uses TRBV2 and TRBJ2-7; D gene uncertain. Per the germline V gene, CDR1 is SNHLY and CDR2 is FYNNEI. The length of the CDR3 is 10 residues. The CDR3 here is CAIRLGEQSF. CDR3 in DNA: TGTGCCATCCGACTCGGTGAGCAGTCCTTC.

The chain couples TRBV19 to TRBJ1-5; no firm D call. The CDR3 consists of 16 residues. V was cut by 1 base and J by 0 bases, with 10 bases left in between. Per the germline V gene, CDR1 is LNHDA and CDR2 is SQIVND (reference sequence). CDR3 in amino acids: CASSIVYKHSNQPQHF. CDR3 DNA sequence: TGTGCCAGTAGTATAGTGTACAAACATAGCAATCAGCCCCAGCATTTT.

CDR3 DNA sequence: TGCGCCAGCAGTGATCTGAGCTCTGGAAACACCATATATTTT. Translating gives CASSDLSSGNTIYF. The genes are TRBV10-1 and TRBJ1-3, with unresolved D. The CDR3 runs 14 residues. With 3 bases removed from V and 0 bases from J, the gap between germline ends came to 6 bases. The germline CDR1 and CDR2 sequences are WNHNN and SYGVQD (reference sequence).

The rearrangement joins TRBV7-2 to TRBJ2-7; TRBD2 aligns across 14 bases. V was pared by 5 bases and J by 6 bases, with 6 bases of the junction left unmatched. This CDR3 contains 15 residues. Germline CDR1 SGHTA, CDR2 FQGNSA. The CDR3 is CASSTRLAGGPEQYF. The CDR3 DNA follows: TGTGCCAGCAGCACAAGACTAGCGGGAGGGCCCGAGCAGTACTTC.

The chain couples TRBV15 to TRBJ1-4; no reliable D call. V was shortened by 0 bases and J by 4 bases, with 15 bases between the two germline ends. This CDR3 is built from 17 residues. Per the germline V gene, CDR1 is LNHNV and CDR2 is YYDKDF (reference sequence). The CDR3 is CATSREIWTVGNEKLFF. As DNA, the CDR3 is TGTGCCACCAGCAGAGAAATTTGGACGGTGGGTAATGAAAAACTGTTTTTT. The full variable domain, with the rest looked up from reference TRBV15 and TRBJ1-4, is DAMVIQNPRYQVTQFGKPVTLSCSQTLNHNVMYWYQQKSSQAPKLLFHYYDKDFNNEADTPDNFQSRRPNTSFCFLDIRSPGLGDTAMYLCATSREIWTVGNEKLFFGSGTQLSVL.

The rearrangement joins TRBV6-5 to TRBJ1-4; D unresolved. Trimming stripped 6 bases from V and 8 bases from J, with 10 bases between. Germline-derived CDR1 and CDR2 are MNHEY and SVGAGI. CDR3 size: 12 residues. The CDR3 sequence is CASSQDLEKLFF. The CDR3 DNA reads as TGTGCCAGCAGCCAGGATCTAGAAAAACTGTTTTTT.

The chain uses TRBV9 and TRBJ2-2, with D perhaps assigned TRBD1 or TRBD2 (5 bases each). This CDR3 region has 15 residues. Germline CDR1 reads SGDLS; CDR2 reads YYNGEE. Trimming left V 0 bases short and J 5 bases short, with 11 bases between. The CDR3 loop is CASSVAGGGTGELFF. CDR3 DNA: TGTGCCAGCAGCGTAGCCGGTGGGGGAACCGGGGAGCTGTTTTTT.

The J gene is TRBJ2-3, the V gene TRBV5-1, with 7 bases identical to TRBD2. This CDR3 region has 14 residues. V shed 2 bases, J shed 4 bases, and the junction held 4 bases outside the gene matches. CDR1 is SGHRS, CDR2 YFSETQ, per germline. The CDR3 coding sequence is TGCGCCAGCAGCTTCGGGCTAGCGGCAGATACGCAGTATTTT. This gives the protein CASSFGLAADTQYF.

In nucleotides, the CDR3 is TGTGCCAGCAGCGCCAGGGGCGGTGATAATTCACCCCTCCACTTT. This encodes CASSARGGDNSPLHF. V gene TRBV9 combines with J gene TRBJ1-6; D may be TRBD1 (6 bases). This CDR3 contains 15 residues. Trimming removed 3 bases at V and 5 bases at J, with 12 bases between. Germline values: CDR1 SGDLS, CDR2 YYNGEE. The full variable domain, rest sourced from reference TRBV9 and TRBJ1-6, is DSGVTQTPKHLITATGQRVTLRCSPRSGDLSVYWYQQSLDQGLQFLIQYYNGEERAKGNILERFSAQQFPDLHSELNLSSLELGDSALYFCASSARGGDNSPLHFGNGTRLTVT.

V usage is TRBV7-2 and J usage is TRBJ2-2; no firm D call. Deletions cut 5 bases from V and 5 bases from J, with 9 bases between. The germline V gene encodes CDR1 SGHTA and CDR2 FQGNSA. The CDR3 runs to 13 residues. The DNA for the CDR3 is TGTGCCAGCAGCCCCGTACGTACCGGGGAGCTGTTTTTT. The encoded protein is CASSPVRTGELFF.

This chain links TRBV4-3 with TRBJ2-3, with 9 bases identical to TRBD2. Germline-derived CDR1 and CDR2 are LGHNA and YSLEER. This CDR3 contains 16 residues. The junction had 12 bases not matched to a gene; V was cut back by 4 bases and J by 7 bases. The CDR3 DNA reads as TGCGCCAGCAGCCCCGATTTTAGCGGGAGTATGTATACGCAGTATTTT. It is translated as CASSPDFSGSMYTQYF.

As to this clone: A junction end diverges from the germline sequence, so it may reflect a read error. V and J are TRBV14 and TRBJ1-1; no clear D gene. Germline V gene sequence: CDR1 SGHDN, CDR2 FVKESK. The CDR3 sequence is 12 residues long. As DNA, the CDR3 is TGTGCCAGCAGCCAATATCGCACTCAAGCTTTCTTT. Protein product: CASSQYRTQAFF.

V gene TRBV7-9 combines with J gene TRBJ2-1; no clear D. The length of the CDR3 is 14 residues. The V and J ends lost 0 bases and 7 bases respectively, with 10 bases between them. CDR1 and CDR2 from the germline V gene are SEHNR and FQNEAQ (reference sequence). The CDR3 sequence: CASSLAGTLNEQFF. The CDR3 DNA sequence: TGTGCCAGCAGCTTAGCGGGAACCTTGAATGAGCAGTTCTTC.

This rearrangement joins TRBV2 to TRBJ1-5; 10 nucleotides align to TRBD1. The CDR3 totals 16 residues. Germline values: CDR1 SNHLY, CDR2 FYNNEI. V trimming: 1 base; J trimming: 5 bases; junction bases outside the gene matches: 5. CDR3 amino acids: CASSEVRTGGDQPQHF. CDR3 in DNA: TGTGCCAGCAGTGAAGTAAGGACAGGGGGGGATCAGCCCCAGCATTTT.

V gene TRBV14 combines with J gene TRBJ2-1, with 12 bases that match TRBD2. Germline trimming cut 2 bases from V and 7 bases from J; bases unmatched to any gene: 3. The germline V gene encodes CDR1 SGHDN and CDR2 FVKESK. The CDR3 is made up of 15 amino acids. The CDR3 region has the DNA TGTGCCAGCAGCCAACTAGCGGGGGGGCCGAATGAGCAGTTCTTC. This gives the protein CASSQLAGGPNEQFF.

The gene calls are TRBV7-9 and TRBJ2-7, with unresolved D. V lost 0 bases, J lost 6 bases, and 3 bases lay in between. The CDR3 consists of 11 residues. Germline V gene sequence: CDR1 SEHNR, CDR2 FQNEAQ (reference sequence). CDR3 bases: TGTGCCAGCAGCTTAGCGCGCGAGCAGTACTTC. It encodes CASSLAREQYF.

This chain connects TRBV7-9 to TRBJ1-2; D gene uncertain. Germline lookup yields CDR1 SEHNR and CDR2 FQNEAQ (reference sequence). The CDR3 has 14 amino acids. Trimming took off 5 bases at V and 4 bases at J, with 14 bases between the two ends. This CDR3 is CASSPNAGSYGYTF. The CDR3 bases are TGTGCCAGCAGCCCCAACGCGGGGAGCTATGGCTACACCTTC.

The chain employs TRBV18 and TRBJ2-7; TRBD2 matches 11 bases. This CDR3 spans 15 amino acids. Germline-derived CDR1 and CDR2 are KGHSH and LQKENI. Unmatched junction bases numbered 1, after V lost 3 bases and J lost 0 bases. The CDR3 sequence is CASSPTSGGSYEQYF. The CDR3, as DNA: TGTGCCAGCTCACCTACTAGCGGGGGCTCCTACGAGCAGTACTTC. Complete variable domain (other parts from reference TRBV18 and TRBJ2-7): NAGVMQNPRHLVRRRGQEARLRCSPMKGHSHVYWYRQLPEEGLKFMVYLQKENIIDESGMPKERFSAEFPKEGPSILRIQQVVRGDSAAYFCASSPTSGGSYEQYFGPGTRLTVT.

Here the CDR3 reads CSVAPREHNEQFF. CDR3 DNA sequence: TGCAGCGTGGCCCCGAGGGAACACAATGAGCAGTTCTTC. The rearrangement joins TRBV29-1 to TRBJ2-1, with D possibly being TRBD2 (5 bases). Trimming took 6 bases from V and 5 from J, leaving 14 bases between them. The CDR3 length is 13 residues. Germline V gene sequence: CDR1 SQVTM, CDR2 ANQGSEA.

The chain carries TRBV7-6 and TRBJ2-1; D tentatively fits TRBD1 or TRBD2 (5 bases each). V lost 5 bases, J lost 8 bases, and 13 bases lay in between. Per germline, CDR1 SGHVS and CDR2 FNYEAQ. This CDR3 contains 13 residues. This CDR3 is CASSAGTFYEQFF. CDR3 DNA: TGTGCCAGCAGCGCCGGGACCTTCTATGAGCAGTTCTTC.

The chain joins TRBV9 to TRBJ1-3; D ambiguous. The CDR3 runs 12 residues. Trimming removed 0 bases at V and 9 bases at J, with 7 bases between. The V gene's germline CDR1 is SGDLS and CDR2 YYNGEE. CDR3 DNA: TGTGCCAGCAGCGTAGAGGAGGGCACCATATATTTT. It translates to CASSVEEGTIYF.

The chain joins TRBV6-1 to TRBJ2-1; D remains unclear. This CDR3 spans 15 amino acids. CDR1 MNHNS and CDR2 SASEGT come from the germline V gene. Trimming shortened V by 2 bases and J by 0 bases, and 8 bases separated the two germline ends. The CDR3 sequence: CASSERPASYNEQFF. The CDR3 DNA reads as TGTGCCAGCAGTGAACGGCCGGCCTCCTACAATGAGCAGTTCTTC.

The chain has TRBV20-1 and TRBJ2-3; D is ambiguous. CDR1 is DFQATT, CDR2 SNEGSKA, per germline (reference sequence). The CDR3 has 11 residues. Trimming removed 5 bases from V and 5 bases from J, with 8 bases in between. The CDR3, as DNA: TGCAGTGCTCTTATAGGAGATACGCAGTATTTT. Translation: CSALIGDTQYF.